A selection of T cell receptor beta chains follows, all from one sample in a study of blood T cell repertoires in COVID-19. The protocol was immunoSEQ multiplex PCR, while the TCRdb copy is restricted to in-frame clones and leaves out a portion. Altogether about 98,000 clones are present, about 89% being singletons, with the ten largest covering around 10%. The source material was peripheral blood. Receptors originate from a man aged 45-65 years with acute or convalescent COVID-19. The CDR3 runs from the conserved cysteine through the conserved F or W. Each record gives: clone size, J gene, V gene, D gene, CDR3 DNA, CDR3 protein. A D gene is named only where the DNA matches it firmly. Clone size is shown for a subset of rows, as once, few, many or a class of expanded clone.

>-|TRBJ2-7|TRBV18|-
TGTGCCAGCTCTACAGGAACTACCCCCTACGAGCAGTACTTC
CASSTGTTPYEQYF
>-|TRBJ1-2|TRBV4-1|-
TGCGCCAGCAGCCGATTAGGACAAGTGGGTGGCTACACCTTC
CASSRLGQVGGYTF
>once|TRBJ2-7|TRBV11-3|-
TGTGCCAGCAGCTTAGCCAGGCGTTCCTACGAGCAGTACTTC
CASSLARRSYEQYF
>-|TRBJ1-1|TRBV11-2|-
TGTGCCAGCAGCTTTCTGGAGGGGCGGGAAGCTTTCTTT
CASSFLEGREAFF
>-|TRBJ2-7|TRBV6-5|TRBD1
TGTGCCAGCAGGACAGGGGGAGGCTACGAGCAGTACTTC
CASRTGGGYEQYF
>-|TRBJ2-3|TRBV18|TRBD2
TGTGCCAGCTCACGCGGGACTAGCGGAGATACGCAGTATTTT
CASSRGTSGDTQYF
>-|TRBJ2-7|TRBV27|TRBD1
TGTGCCAGCAGTTTTCAGGGGGCCTACGAGCAGTACTTC
CASSFQGAYEQYF
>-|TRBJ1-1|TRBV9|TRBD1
TGTGCCAGCAGCCCCAGGGGGACAGCGAACACTGAAGCTTTCTTT
CASSPRGTANTEAFF
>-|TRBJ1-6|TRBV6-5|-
TGTGCCAGCAGTTACGGCAGGGTGAATTCACCCCTCCACTTT
CASSYGRVNSPLHF
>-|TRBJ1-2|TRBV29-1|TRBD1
TGCAGCGTTGGAGGGACAGAGGTGAACAATGGCTACACCTTC
CSVGGTEVNNGYTF
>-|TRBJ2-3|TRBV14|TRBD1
TGTGCCAGCAGCCTTCTACCGGGACAGGGGGCAGATACGCAGTATTTT
CASSLLPGQGADTQYF
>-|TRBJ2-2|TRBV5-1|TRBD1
TGCGCCAGCAGCTTGCCGGCCCGACAGGGTGACGGGGAGCTGTTTTTT
CASSLPARQGDGELFF
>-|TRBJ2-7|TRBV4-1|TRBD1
TGCGCCAGCAGCCAAGCGGGACAGGGGTCTACGGGGCAGTACTTC
CASSQAGQGSTGQYF
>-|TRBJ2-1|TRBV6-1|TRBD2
TGTGCCAGCAGTGAAGACCGACTAGCGGGGGACAATGAGCAGTTCTTC
CASSEDRLAGDNEQFF
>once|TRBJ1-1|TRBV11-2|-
TGTGCCAGCAGCTTAAGCGGGCAGGGACGAACTGAAGCTTTCTTT
CASSLSGQGRTEAFF
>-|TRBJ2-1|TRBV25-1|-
TGTGCCAGCAGTTCCGCCGGGAGCCTAGGGTATGAGCAGTTCTTC
CASSSAGSLGYEQFF
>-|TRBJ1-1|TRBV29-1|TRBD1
TGCAGCGTGCAGGAGGGGGCCGCGAACACTGAAGCTTTCTTT
CSVQEGAANTEAFF
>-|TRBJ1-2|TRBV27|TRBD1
TGTGCCAGCAGTACCCAGGACAGGGGTATCTATGGCTACACCTTC
CASSTQDRGIYGYTF
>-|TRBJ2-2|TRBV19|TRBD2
TGTGCCAGTTACACGGGGGGTTTTACCGGGGAGCTGTTTTTT
CASYTGGFTGELFF
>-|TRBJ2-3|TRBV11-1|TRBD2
TGTGCCAGCAGCTTGGGGACTAGCCCTAGTGGAGATACGCAGTATTTT
CASSLGTSPSGDTQYF
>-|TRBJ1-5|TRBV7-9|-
TGTGCCAGCAGCTTAAATTTAGGGGGACCCCAGCATTTT
CASSLNLGGPQHF
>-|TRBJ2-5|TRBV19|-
TGTGCCAGTAGTAGACGGGCAGGGTTTTCCCAAGAGACCCAGTACTTC
CASSRRAGFSQETQYF
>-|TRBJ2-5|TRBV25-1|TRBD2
TGTGCCAGCAGTGAATATAAGGGACTAGAAGGAGAGACCCAGTACTTC
CASSEYKGLEGETQYF
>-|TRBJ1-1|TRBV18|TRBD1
TGTGCCAGCTCACTAACCCCGGGACAGGGGCGAACTGAAGCTTTCTTT
CASSLTPGQGRTEAFF
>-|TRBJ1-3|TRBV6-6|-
TGTGCCAGCAGCCCCGGGAGCTCCACCTCTGGAAACACCATATATTTT
CASSPGSSTSGNTIYF
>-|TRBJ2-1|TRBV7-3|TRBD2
TGTGCCAGCAGCGACACCGGACTAGCGGGCTCCTACAATGAGCAGTTCTTC
CASSDTGLAGSYNEQFF
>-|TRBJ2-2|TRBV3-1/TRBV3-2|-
TGTGCCAGCAGCCAGCCGGGAGAGAACACCGGGGAGCTGTTTTTT
CASSQPGENTGELFF
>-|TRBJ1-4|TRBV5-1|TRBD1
TGCGCCAGCAGCTTGGAAGGGACAGGGGGTAATGAAAAACTGTTTTTT
CASSLEGTGGNEKLFF
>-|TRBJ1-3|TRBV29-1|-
TGCAGCGTTGTACAGGGCTCTGGAAACACCATATATTTT
CSVVQGSGNTIYF
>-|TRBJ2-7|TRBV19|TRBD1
TGTGCCAGTAGTACCGACAGGGTAGGCTACGAGCAGTACTTC
CASSTDRVGYEQYF
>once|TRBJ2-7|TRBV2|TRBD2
TGTGCCAGCAGGGGAGGACTAGCGGGATCCTACGAGCAGTACTTC
CASRGGLAGSYEQYF
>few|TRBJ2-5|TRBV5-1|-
TGCGCCAGCAGCCCCCAGGAAGTAAAAGAGACCCAGTACTTC
CASSPQEVKETQYF
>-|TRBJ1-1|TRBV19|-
TGTGCCAGTAGCACAGGGTACTTGAACACTGAAGCTTTCTTT
CASSTGYLNTEAFF
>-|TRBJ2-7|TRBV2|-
TGTGCCACCTCCCCTAGGGGGAGTTCCTACGAGCAGTACTTC
CATSPRGSSYEQYF
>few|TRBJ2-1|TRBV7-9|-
TGTGCCAGCAGCCTACCCTACTCGAATGAGCAGTTCTTC
CASSLPYSNEQFF
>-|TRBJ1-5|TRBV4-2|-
TGTGCCAGCAGCGACCACGGCGGAAATCAGCCCCAGCATTTT
CASSDHGGNQPQHF
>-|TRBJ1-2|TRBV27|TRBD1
TGTGCCAGCAGTTTATCAGGGGGCGGGTACGGCTACACCTTC
CASSLSGGGYGYTF
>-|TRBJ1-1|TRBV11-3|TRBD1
TGTGCCAGCAGCTTAACGACAGGGGGGGACACTGAAGCTTTCTTT
CASSLTTGGDTEAFF
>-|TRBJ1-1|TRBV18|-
TGTGCCAGCTCACCAAGGGGTTCTGACACTGAAGCTTTCTTT
CASSPRGSDTEAFF
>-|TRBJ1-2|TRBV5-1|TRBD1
TGCGCCAGCAGTTCCGACAGGGGGATCGGCTATGGCTACACCTTC
CASSSDRGIGYGYTF
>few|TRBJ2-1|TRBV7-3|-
TGTGCCAGCAGCCCACATAGTGGAAGGAGTAACAATGAGCAGTTCTTC
CASSPHSGRSNNEQFF